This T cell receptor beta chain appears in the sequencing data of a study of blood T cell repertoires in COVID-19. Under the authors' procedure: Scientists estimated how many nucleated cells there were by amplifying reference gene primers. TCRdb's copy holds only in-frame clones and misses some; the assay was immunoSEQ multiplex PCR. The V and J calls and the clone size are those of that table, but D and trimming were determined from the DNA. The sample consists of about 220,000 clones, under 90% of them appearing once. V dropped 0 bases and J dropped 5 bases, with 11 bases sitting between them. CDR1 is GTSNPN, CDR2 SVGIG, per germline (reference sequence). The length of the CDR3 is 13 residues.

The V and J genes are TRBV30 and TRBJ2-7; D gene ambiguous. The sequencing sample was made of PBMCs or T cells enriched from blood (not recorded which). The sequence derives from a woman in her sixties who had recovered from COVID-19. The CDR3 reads CAWSVPGPHEQYF. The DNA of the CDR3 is TGTGCCTGGAGTGTACCTGGCCCCCACGAGCAGTACTTC. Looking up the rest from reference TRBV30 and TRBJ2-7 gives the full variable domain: SQTIHQWPATLVQPVGSPLSLECTVEGTSNPNLYWYRQAAGRGLQLLFYSVGIGQISSEVPQNLSASRPQDRQFILSSKKLLLSDSGFYLCAWSVPGPHEQYFGPGTRLTVT.